A single sample gave rise to the 31 T cell receptor beta chains below, sequenced in a study of human thymus T cells. Sequencing was performed with immunoSEQ multiplex PCR; in TCRdb, only in-frame clones are kept and a portion is missing. This table has roughly 130,000 clones, around 94% appearing once. Surgeons resected thymus tissue during corrective heart surgery. The sequencing sample was made of thymus tissue. The receptors here all came from a boy in the first two years of life with a congenital heart defect but otherwise immunologically healthy.

This rearrangement joins TRBV16 to TRBJ2-4; a weak D match, TRBD1 (5 bases). The germline V gene has CDR1 KGHSY and CDR2 FQNENV. The V gene lost 0 bases and the J gene lost 2 bases, with 8 bases spanning the gap. The CDR3 spans 15 residues. The CDR3 reads CASSQSSGTKNIQYF. The CDR3 DNA sequence: TGTGCCAGCAGCCAATCATCAGGGACCAAAAACATTCAGTACTTC. Full variable domain (remainder filled in from reference TRBV16 and TRBJ2-4): GEEVAQTPKHLVRGEGQKAKLYCAPIKGHSYVFWYQQVLKNEFKFLISFQNENVFDETGMPKERFSAKCLPNSPCSLEIQATKLEDSAVYFCASSQSSGTKNIQYFGAGTRLSVL.

The chain recombines TRBV4-1 with TRBJ1-5, with D perhaps matching TRBD1 (6 bases). The CDR3 extends over 17 amino acids. V was shortened by 4 bases and J by 0 bases, with 16 bases between the two germline ends. CDR1 is MGHRA, CDR2 YSYEKL, per germline. For the CDR3, the DNA is TGCGCCAGCAGCCTAGTAGGGGGGCCCGATAGCAATCAGCCCCAGCATTTT. The encoded protein is CASSLVGGPDSNQPQHF.

The rearrangement links TRBV5-1 to TRBJ2-3; TRBD2 aligns across 11 bases. The germline V gene has CDR1 SGHRS and CDR2 YFSETQ. This CDR3 has 15 residues. The ends lost 4 bases at V and 3 bases at J; junction bases unmatched: 4. CDR3 region: CASSLGLAGTDTQYF. CDR3 nucleotides: TGCGCCAGCAGCCTCGGACTAGCGGGTACAGATACGCAGTATTTT. The variable domain in full, with the rest retrieved from reference TRBV5-1 and TRBJ2-3, is KAGVTQTPRYLIKTRGQQVTLSCSPISGHRSVSWYQQTPGQGLQFLFEYFSETQRNKGNFPGRFSGRQFSNSRSEMNVSTLELGDSALYLCASSLGLAGTDTQYFGPGTRLTVL.

The chain carries TRBV5-8 and TRBJ2-5, with D hard to call. The length of the CDR3 is 15 residues. Trimming took 2 bases from V and 5 from J, leaving 16 bases between them. Germline V gene data show CDR1 as SGHTS and CDR2 as YDEGEE. The CDR3 DNA follows: TGTGCCAGCAGCTTCTCCGCTGAAATATGGGAGACCCAGTACTTC. Encoded protein: CASSFSAEIWETQYF.

The rearrangement links TRBV23-1 to TRBJ2-7, with 7 bases lining up with TRBD2. TRBV23-1 carries the ORF label, with uncertain function. The CDR3 sequence is 15 residues long. V trimming: 0 bases; J trimming: 2 bases; junction bases outside the gene matches: 4. CDR3 loop: CASSQSGGGPYEQYF. In nucleotides, the CDR3 is TGCGCCAGCAGTCAATCGGGGGGGGGACCCTACGAGCAGTACTTC.

The V and J genes are TRBV4-3 and TRBJ1-1, with a weak D call TRBD1 (5 bases). From germline, CDR1 is LGHNA and CDR2 YSLEER. This CDR3 is 18 amino acids long. Trimming pared 0 bases from V and 5 bases from J, leaving 22 bases between. The CDR3 sequence is CASSQEGGAGGGGTEAFF. The CDR3 region has the DNA TGCGCCAGCAGCCAAGAGGGGGGAGCAGGAGGTGGGGGAACTGAAGCTTTCTTT.

CDR3 residues: CATKGHSKAPYEQYF. CDR3 sequence (DNA): TGTGCCACCAAGGGACACTCCAAGGCCCCCTACGAGCAGTACTTC. The V call is TRBV6-4, the J call TRBJ2-7, with D perhaps TRBD1 (6 bases). CDR3 length equals 15 residues. CDR1 and CDR2 from the germline V gene are MRHNA and SNTAGT. V lost 10 bases to trimming and J lost 2 bases, with 21 bases between them.

The rearrangement joins TRBV5-1 to TRBJ2-3; D gene unclear. Germline V gene data show CDR1 as SGHRS and CDR2 as YFSETQ. Trimming removed 2 bases from V and 0 bases from J, with 4 bases in between. The CDR3 has 13 amino acids. CDR3 region: CASSLSSTDTQYF. Here the CDR3 DNA reads TGCGCCAGCAGCTTATCCAGCACAGATACGCAGTATTTT.

This clone was recorded only once. The rearrangement joins TRBV7-6 to TRBJ2-7, with D hard to call. The CDR3 spans 12 residues. Per the germline V gene, CDR1 is SGHVS and CDR2 is FNYEAQ. The V gene lost 3 bases and the J gene lost 6 bases, with 9 bases spanning the gap. Here the CDR3 DNA reads TGTGCCAGCAGCTTTTTTGGAAGCGAGCAGTACTTC. Translating it yields CASSFFGSEQYF. Variable domain in full (rest from reference TRBV7-6 and TRBJ2-7): GAGVSQSPRYKVTKRGQDVALRCDPISGHVSLYWYRQALGQGPEFLTYFNYEAQQDKSGLPNDRFSAERPEGSISTLTIQRTEQRDSAMYRCASSFFGSEQYFGPGTRLTVT.

This clone showed up just once. The chain joins TRBV9 to TRBJ1-6; TRBD1 might be the D (5 bases). Germline CDR1 is SGDLS and CDR2 is YYNGEE. Trimming took off 0 bases at V and 2 bases at J, with 12 bases between the two ends. The CDR3 sequence is 17 residues long. Here the CDR3 DNA reads TGTGCCAGCAGCGTAGGGGGGGTAGTAGCCTATAATTCACCCCTCCACTTT. Its protein is CASSVGGVVAYNSPLHF.

This chain uses TRBV5-4 with TRBJ2-3; D is perhaps TRBD1 (5 bases). The CDR3 length is 14 residues. CDR1 and CDR2 from the germline V gene are SGHNT and YYREEE (reference sequence). Trimming removed 2 bases at V and 2 bases at J, with 9 bases between. The CDR3 DNA reads as TGTGCCAGCAGCTTTAAGGGGCTCACAGATACGCAGTATTTT. It translates to CASSFKGLTDTQYF.

Only one count was recorded for this clone. CDR3: CASSHRGGVRNEQYF. Here the CDR3 DNA reads TGCGCCAGCAGCCATCGGGGAGGGGTAAGGAACGAGCAGTACTTC. The V gene is TRBV4-1, the J gene TRBJ2-7; 7 positions match TRBD2. The J segment lost 5 bases and the V segment lost 3 bases, leaving 10 bases of the junction unmatched. Germline loops: CDR1 MGHRA, CDR2 YSYEKL. This CDR3 region has 15 residues.

This chain uses TRBV4-3 with TRBJ1-1; D is ambiguous. This CDR3 spans 14 amino acids. Germline V gene lookup returns CDR1 LGHNA and CDR2 YSLEER. The V and J ends lost 0 bases and 1 base respectively, with 6 bases between them. This chain's CDR3 is CASSQDVENTEAFF. For the CDR3, the DNA is TGCGCCAGCAGCCAAGATGTGGAGAACACTGAAGCTTTCTTT.

The chain joins TRBV7-9 to TRBJ2-7; 12 bases match TRBD2. There are 17 residues in the CDR3. Germline values: CDR1 SEHNR, CDR2 FQNEAQ (reference sequence). After removal of 0 bases from V and 1 base from J, the junction contained 4 bases not matched to a gene. The CDR3 loop reads CASSLAVLAGGSYEQYF. The CDR3 nucleotides read TGTGCCAGCAGCTTAGCCGTACTAGCGGGGGGTTCCTACGAGCAGTACTTC.

The chain links TRBV4-2 to TRBJ1-4; possible D gene TRBD1, 5 bases. Trimming left V 0 bases short and J 3 bases short, with 11 bases between. CDR1 and CDR2 from the germline V gene are LGHNA and YNFKEQ. CDR3 length: 16 residues. The CDR3 coding sequence is TGTGCCAGCAGCCAAGATGCGGACAATCCTAATGAAAAACTGTTTTTT. This codes for CASSQDADNPNEKLFF.

The chain is built from TRBV28 and TRBJ1-2; D call uncertain. This CDR3 region has 12 residues. Germline-derived CDR1 and CDR2 are MDHEN and SYDVKM. V dropped 2 bases and J dropped 4 bases, with 5 bases sitting between them. Written as DNA, the CDR3 is TGTGCCAGCAGTTTAGGGAGCTATGGCTACACCTTC. This translates into CASSLGSYGYTF.

The sample holds one count of this clone. The chain recombines TRBV11-2 with TRBJ2-7; D call uncertain. Per germline, CDR1 SGHAT and CDR2 FQNNGV. This CDR3 spans 13 amino acids. Trimming took 2 bases from V and 3 from J, leaving 8 bases between them. The CDR3 bases are TGTGCCAGCAGCTTAAGCTCGGGCTACGAGCAGTACTTC. It is translated as CASSLSSGYEQYF.

The genes are TRBV5-1 and TRBJ2-3; 8 bases line up with TRBD1. After removal of 4 bases from V and 5 bases from J, the junction contained 6 bases not matched to a gene. This CDR3 spans 14 amino acids. Germline-derived CDR1 and CDR2 are SGHRS and YFSETQ. CDR3 region: CASSPQGAEDTQYF. CDR3 nucleotide sequence: TGCGCCAGCAGCCCCCAGGGGGCAGAAGATACGCAGTATTTT.

The chain uses TRBV10-2 and TRBJ1-2, with TRBD1 as a possible D gene (5 bases). The V end lost 3 bases, the J end lost 0 bases, and 11 bases lay between the germline ends. Germline V CDR1 and CDR2: WSHSY, SAAADI. This CDR3 is 15 amino acids long. CDR3 DNA sequence: TGCGCCAGCAGTGAAGGGGCGGGATCTAACTATGGCTACACCTTC. Protein sequence: CASSEGAGSNYGYTF.

CDR3: CASGQGAADYGYTF. CDR3 coding DNA: TGTGCCAGCGGACAGGGGGCTGCGGACTATGGCTACACCTTC. The rearrangement joins TRBV5-6 to TRBJ1-2; 11 positions agree with TRBD1. Germline V CDR1 and CDR2: SGHDT, YYEEEE. V lost 7 bases and J lost 3; bases outside the gene matches: 5. This CDR3 comprises 14 residues.

This clone was seen more than once but under ten times. The chain is built from TRBV28 and TRBJ1-1; no definite D call. The V gene's germline CDR1 is MDHEN and CDR2 SYDVKM. The CDR3 runs to 13 residues. Trimming took off 6 bases at V and 0 bases at J, with 8 bases between the two ends. The CDR3: CASSPPLNTEAFF. The CDR3 coding sequence is TGTGCCAGCAGCCCACCGTTGAACACTGAAGCTTTCTTT.

This sequence joins TRBV4-1 and TRBJ1-4; D unclear. The length of the CDR3 is 14 residues. The V gene's germline CDR1 is MGHRA and CDR2 YSYEKL. V was clipped by 0 bases and J by 7 bases, with 9 bases between them. This CDR3 is CASSQDRPGEKLFF. The CDR3 region has the DNA TGCGCCAGCAGCCAAGACCGCCCTGGTGAAAAACTGTTTTTT.

The chain joins TRBV7-9 to TRBJ1-2, with TRBD1 matching over 9 bases. Germline values: CDR1 SEHNR, CDR2 FQNEAQ (reference sequence). The CDR3 totals 15 residues. Trimming removed 5 bases from V and 4 bases from J; junction bases left unmatched: 8. Written as DNA, the CDR3 is TGTGCCAGCAGCATAGGGACAGGGTCTCGCTATGGCTACACCTTC. It yields the protein CASSIGTGSRYGYTF.

The V call is TRBV28, the J call TRBJ1-2; 10 nucleotides line up with TRBD1. The CDR3 has 16 amino acids. Germline CDR1 and CDR2: MDHEN and SYDVKM. J gave up 3 bases and V 3 bases, and 7 bases lay outside the gene matches. CDR3: CASSLLRDRGDYGYTF. CDR3 nucleotides: TGTGCCAGCAGTTTGCTTAGGGACAGGGGTGACTATGGCTACACCTTC.

The chain is built from TRBV2 and TRBJ2-3, with D perhaps TRBD1 or TRBD2 (5 bases each). The length of the CDR3 is 15 residues. V lost 6 bases, J lost 2 bases, and 15 bases lay in between. Germline assignment: CDR1 SNHLY and CDR2 FYNNEI. The CDR3 here is CASSNRDPDTDTQYF. The CDR3 DNA reads as TGTGCCAGCAGCAACCGGGACCCCGACACAGATACGCAGTATTTT.

V is TRBV28 and J is TRBJ1-5; D might be TRBD1 (5 bases). This CDR3 spans 15 amino acids. The germline V gene has CDR1 MDHEN and CDR2 SYDVKM. Between the trimmed V and J ends, which lost 3 bases and 5 bases, there was a span of 14 bases. CDR3: CASSLRTIRHQPQHF. In nucleotides, the CDR3 is TGTGCCAGCAGTTTGAGGACAATAAGACATCAGCCCCAGCATTTT.

The genes are TRBV7-8 and TRBJ1-1, with D unclear. CDR3 size: 13 residues. CDR1 and CDR2 (germline): SGHVS, FQNEAQ. Trimming pared 0 bases from V and 9 bases from J, leaving 11 bases between. The CDR3 loop is CASSLAHREQAFF. The CDR3 DNA reads TGTGCCAGCAGCTTAGCCCACAGAGAACAAGCTTTCTTT.

The chain uses TRBV9 and TRBJ2-1; weak D call: TRBD2 (5 bases). V dropped 4 bases and J dropped 7 bases, with 18 bases sitting between them. The CDR3 spans 15 residues. Germline CDR1 reads SGDLS; CDR2 reads YYNGEE. CDR3 in DNA: TGTGCCAGCAGCCGCCTTCGCGGGCCATCAAATGAGCAGTTCTTC. Translated, it gives CASSRLRGPSNEQFF.

This clone was observed a single time. The chain recombines TRBV29-1 with TRBJ2-7, with no clear D. This CDR3 contains 14 residues. The germline gives CDR1 SQVTM, CDR2 ANQGSEA. Trimming cost V 4 bases and J 0 bases, with 13 bases left between them. CDR3 in DNA: TGCAGCGTTGGAATGGTATGGGGCTCCTACGAGCAGTACTTC. Encoded protein: CSVGMVWGSYEQYF.

The rearrangement uses TRBV10-3 and TRBJ1-6; D uncertain. Germline CDR1 reads ENHRY; CDR2 reads SYGVKD. V lost 0 bases to trimming and J lost 7 bases, with 10 bases between them. The CDR3 loop spans 15 amino acids. The CDR3 protein is CAISESIGSNSPLHF. The CDR3 region has the DNA TGTGCCATCAGTGAGTCGATAGGTTCGAATTCACCCCTCCACTTT.

The chain employs TRBV6-1 and TRBJ2-5; D may be TRBD1 (6 bases). The CDR3 consists of 15 residues. V was clipped by 7 bases and J by 5 bases, with 20 bases between them. The germline CDR1 and CDR2 sequences are MNHNS and SASEGT. DNA of the CDR3: TGTGCCAGCATCCTGGGGGCGCGGTGGGGGGAGACCCAGTACTTC. Protein: CASILGARWGETQYF.